These 7 T cell receptor beta chains were sequenced from one sample in a study of CD8+CD57+ T cells in acquired aplastic anemia. CDR3 and TCR beta VDJ profiling relied on a genomic DNA template. One entry per CDR3 protein, called by TCRdb with MiXCR from the reads. This table has a few hundred thousand distinct CDR3 sequences, 60% to 80% appearing once. Specimen: sorted CD4+, CD8+, or CD8+CD57+ T cells (not recorded which) from PBMCs. These receptors were obtained from a human donor in good health, serving as a control.

This clonotype has a count of ten or more. The V call is TRBV20-1, the J call TRBJ2-7, with 10 nucleotides matching TRBD1. Losses at the gene ends were 2 bases for V and 2 bases for J; bases not matched to a gene: 6. There are 15 residues in the CDR3. CDR1 and CDR2 from the germline V gene are DFQATT and SNEGSKA (reference sequence). The CDR3 here is CSARPPGQGTYEQYF. The CDR3 DNA follows: TGCAGTGCTAGACCACCGGGACAGGGGACCTACGAGCAGTACTTC.

The gene calls are TRBV20-1 and TRBJ2-7; 11 bases are a match to TRBD1. Germline V lookup: CDR1 DFQATT, CDR2 SNEGSKA (reference sequence). V lost 5 bases, J lost 9 bases, and 9 bases stayed unmatched. The CDR3 contains 13 residues. In DNA form, the CDR3 reads TGCAGTGCTTACGGACAGGGGGCGCGGTGGCAGTACTTC. This sequence encodes CSAYGQGARWQYF.

The chain recombines TRBV7-3 with TRBJ2-1; D is undetermined. Trimming removed 5 bases from V and 16 bases from J, with 15 bases in between. Per germline, CDR1 SGHTA and CDR2 FQGTGA. The CDR3 has 11 residues. CDR3 residues: CASSVNGEDFF. Here the CDR3 DNA reads TGTGCCAGCAGCGTAAATGGTGAGGACTTCTTC.

The CDR3 DNA is TGTGCCAGCAGCTTAGGTACAGGGGCACGCCTCCACTTT. As protein: CASSLGTGARLHF. V and J are TRBV5-8 and TRBJ1-6; 7 bases are a match to TRBD1. The V gene end was trimmed by 2 bases and the J gene end by 15 bases; junction bases not matched to a gene: 8. Germline V gene sequence: CDR1 SGHTS, CDR2 YDEGEE. The CDR3 is made up of 13 amino acids.

A word on this clonotype: No conserved phenylalanine or tryptophan is present at the end of the CDR3, so a read error is the likely explanation. It is unclear where the CDR3 begins or ends on the DNA, so no DNA is shown, and the CDR3 is as TCRdb lists it. The V and J genes are TRBV24-1 and TRBJ2-7; the table's D gene call, TRBD2, was not cross checked with the DNA. The length of the CDR3 is 14 amino acids, counting both ends. CDR1 KGHDR and CDR2 SFDVKD come from the germline V gene. CDR3: CAISDASFGDTFGS.

This clonotype occurred many times. This chain connects TRBV25-1 to TRBJ2-6; D unclear. This CDR3 contains 13 residues. V dropped 3 bases and J dropped 4 bases, with 4 bases sitting between them. Germline loops: CDR1 MGHDK, CDR2 SYGVNS. CDR3 DNA: TGTGCCAGCAGTGAGGCCGGGGCCAACGTCCTGACTTTC. This codes for CASSEAGANVLTF.

As concerns this clonotype: One end of the junction fails to match germline, which may point to a read error. V and J are TRBV7-6 and TRBJ1-1; no reliable D call. Germline V gene data show CDR1 as SGHVS and CDR2 as FNYEAQ. This CDR3 has 13 amino acids. For the CDR3, the DNA is TGTGCTAGCAGCCCACCGTGGGCAGCTGAAGCTTTCTTT. It encodes CASSPPWAAEAFF.